The 24 T cell receptor beta chains given below trace back to one sample, sequenced in a study of beta chain features in type 1 diabetes. These TCRs' antigens remain unknown. Study-wide findings and caveats: Type 1 diabetes patients had TCRB CDR3s that were shorter (moderately but significantly so) in all four CD4+ subsets.

cDNA synthesis used the whole RNA isolate, giving expressed TCRB sequences. Sequencing used immunoSEQ multiplex PCR; TCRdb keeps in-frame clones, though not all of them. The sample yields some 350,000 clones, 8% to 10% seen once. Sequenced sample: central memory CD4+ T cells from blood. The receptors were gathered from a man younger than 40 with type 1 diabetes.

In this sample, this clone turned up a few times. The chain links TRBV7-2 to TRBJ2-3; 8 bases line up with TRBD1. Losses at the gene ends were 4 bases for V and 2 bases for J; bases not matched to a gene: 2. There are 14 residues in the CDR3. Germline loops: CDR1 SGHTA, CDR2 FQGNSA. Here the CDR3 reads CASSWDRNTDTQYF. In nucleotides, the CDR3 is TGTGCCAGCAGCTGGGACAGGAACACAGATACGCAGTATTTT.

This clone was seen a handful of times. The V and J genes are TRBV18 and TRBJ2-3; 7 bases line up with TRBD2. Germline V gene lookup returns CDR1 KGHSH and CDR2 LQKENI. With 3 bases clipped from V and 1 base from J, the junction kept 4 bases outside the gene matches. The CDR3 is 15 amino acids. CDR3 in amino acids: CASSPGREGTDTQYF. CDR3 nucleotides: TGTGCCAGCTCACCTGGACGGGAGGGCACAGATACGCAGTATTTT.

This clone was observed a few times. Within the sample, other DNA sequences also encode this same CDR3. This chain connects TRBV7-9 to TRBJ2-3; D not resolved. Between the trimmed V and J ends, which lost 6 bases and 0 bases, there was a span of 4 bases. This CDR3 has 12 residues. Germline assignment: CDR1 SEHNR and CDR2 FQNEAQ (reference sequence). The CDR3: CASSLSTDTQYF. CDR3 DNA: TGTGCCAGCAGTCTTAGCACAGATACGCAGTATTTT.

V and J are TRBV11-3 and TRBJ2-5; possibly TRBD1 for D (5 bases). CDR1 and CDR2 from the germline V gene are SGHNT and YENEEA. This CDR3 has 13 residues. Deletions cut 5 bases from V and 0 bases from J, with 7 bases between. The CDR3 DNA is TGTGCCAGCAGCCTCAGGGACCAAGAGACCCAGTACTTC. Protein: CASSLRDQETQYF.

With respect to this clone: Given a much more abundant clone one base away, this may be a read error. V gene TRBV6-6 combines with J gene TRBJ2-7; D ambiguous. CDR1 and CDR2 from the germline V gene are MNHNY and SVGAGI (reference sequence). The CDR3 has 11 residues. The CDR3 bases are TGTGCCATCAGTGAGAACTACGAGCAGTACTTC. This codes for CAISENYEQYF.

This clone has a handful of counts. The chain is built from TRBV7-9 and TRBJ2-1; a possible D gene is TRBD1 (5 bases). The CDR3 runs to 13 residues. Germline CDR1 reads SEHNR; CDR2 reads FQNEAQ (reference sequence). With 3 bases removed from V and 5 bases from J, the gap between germline ends came to 8 bases. The CDR3 nucleotides read TGTGCCAGCAGCTTGACAGCCAACAATGAGCAGTTCTTC. Translated, it gives CASSLTANNEQFF.

This clone came up a few times. The chain uses TRBV28 and TRBJ1-1; no clear D. V lost 6 bases to trimming and J lost 3 bases, with 14 bases between them. The CDR3 length is 14 residues. CDR1 and CDR2 from the germline V gene are MDHEN and SYDVKM. The CDR3 DNA follows: TGTGCCAGCAGCTCGGGGAGTTTATACACTGAAGCTTTCTTT. Encoded protein: CASSSGSLYTEAFF.

This chain uses TRBV25-1 with TRBJ1-3; 7 bases are shared with TRBD1. The CDR3 has 13 residues. CDR1 MGHDK and CDR2 SYGVNS come from the germline V gene. J lost 8 bases, V lost 6 bases, and 7 bases had no gene match. The CDR3 DNA reads TGTGCCAGCAGGGCCGACAGGGAGGACACCATATATTTT. Protein sequence: CASRADREDTIYF.

Ten or more counts support this clone. This chain uses TRBV11-2 with TRBJ2-1; D not certain. CDR1 is SGHAT and CDR2 is FQNNGV in the germline V gene. This CDR3 has 17 amino acids. Trimming took 6 bases from V and 0 from J, leaving 18 bases between them. CDR3 nucleotides: TGTGCCAGCAGTTTCCCCGTGAGAATGAGCTCCTACAATGAGCAGTTCTTC. This codes for CASSFPVRMSSYNEQFF.

As for this clone: A much larger clone differs by one base, so this may be a read error. The same CDR3 can be traced to other DNA sequences in this sample. V usage is TRBV7-2 and J usage is TRBJ2-3; D might be TRBD1 (6 bases). Per the germline V gene, CDR1 is SGHTA and CDR2 is FQGNSA. Trimming cost V 2 bases and J 1 base, with 7 bases left between them. The CDR3 is 14 amino acids. The CDR3, as DNA: TGTGCCAGCAGCTTAAGACAGGGCACAGATACGCAGTATTTT. Protein sequence: CASSLRQGTDTQYF.

This clone was counted between two and nine times. The chain links TRBV5-1 to TRBJ2-3, with 7 bases lining up with TRBD1. The V and J ends lost 4 bases and 1 base, in that order; junction bases with no gene match: 9. This CDR3 is built from 16 residues. Germline assignment: CDR1 SGHRS and CDR2 YFSETQ. The CDR3 here is CASSPGETGGTDTQYF. The CDR3, as DNA: TGCGCCAGCAGCCCCGGGGAAACAGGGGGCACAGATACGCAGTATTTT.

Comments on this clone: A junction boundary mismatches the germline segment, possibly from a read error. The V and J genes are TRBV10-3 and TRBJ2-7; D gene unclear. The CDR3 runs to 14 residues. Germline CDR1 is ENHRY and CDR2 is SYGVKD. CDR3 in DNA: TGTGCCAGCAGTTACCCCGGACCTAACTACGAGCAGTACTTC. Protein: CASSYPGPNYEQYF.

The rearrangement uses TRBV30 and TRBJ1-2; possibly TRBD1 for D (5 bases). The CDR3 totals 14 residues. V was clipped by 0 bases and J by 7 bases, with 15 bases between them. Germline-derived CDR1 and CDR2 are GTSNPN and SVGIG (reference sequence). CDR3 region: CAWSVGRVQAGYTF. CDR3 DNA: TGTGCCTGGAGTGTAGGGCGGGTACAGGCTGGCTACACCTTC.

The CDR3 here is CASSYASQETQYF. In DNA, the CDR3 is TGTGCCAGCAGTTACGCCTCCCAAGAGACCCAGTACTTC. The V gene is TRBV6-5, the J gene TRBJ2-5; D unresolved. The CDR3 extends over 13 amino acids. V was pared by 2 bases and J by 1 base, with 5 bases between. Germline V lookup: CDR1 MNHEY, CDR2 SVGAGI.

The chain uses TRBV6-5 and TRBJ2-3; D might be TRBD2 (5 bases). The V and J ends lost 0 bases and 0 bases respectively, with 7 bases between them. Germline CDR1 MNHEY, CDR2 SVGAGI. The CDR3 consists of 15 residues. The CDR3 here is CASSYSGASTDTQYF. Written as DNA, the CDR3 is TGTGCCAGCAGTTACTCGGGAGCTAGCACAGATACGCAGTATTTT.

The V and J genes are TRBV20-1 and TRBJ2-1; TRBD2 aligns across 7 bases. With V trimmed by 7 bases and J by 9 bases, 6 bases remained unmatched. CDR1 is DFQATT, CDR2 SNEGSKA, per germline (reference sequence). This CDR3 spans 11 amino acids. CDR3 nucleotide sequence: TGCAGTGGCCCAAGGGAGGGTGAGCAGTTCTTC. Translated, it gives CSGPREGEQFF.

In this sample, this clone turned up a few times. The chain employs TRBV28 and TRBJ2-5, with a weak D call TRBD1 (7 bases). Trimming took off 5 bases at V and 0 bases at J, with 10 bases between the two ends. This CDR3 is built from 14 residues. Germline V gene sequence: CDR1 MDHEN, CDR2 SYDVKM. CDR3: CASSQGGYQETQYF. CDR3 nucleotides: TGTGCCAGCAGTCAGGGGGGTTACCAAGAGACCCAGTACTTC.

This clone was picked up one time. The chain links TRBV5-5 to TRBJ2-5; D unresolved. Germline V CDR1 and CDR2: SGHKS, YYEKEE (reference sequence). Trimming took 1 base from V and 2 from J, leaving 3 bases between them. This CDR3 spans 12 amino acids. The DNA for the CDR3 is TGTGCCAGCAGCTTGCTTCAAGAGACCCAGTACTTC. It codes for CASSLLQETQYF.

This chain joins TRBV5-4 and TRBJ1-2, with D hard to call. The CDR3 length is 15 residues. In germline, CDR1 is SGHNT, CDR2 YYREEE (reference sequence). The V gene lost 3 bases and the J gene lost 2 bases, with 14 bases spanning the gap. The CDR3 is CASSSPRVLNYGYTF. CDR3 DNA sequence: TGTGCCAGCAGCTCGCCCCGGGTCCTAAACTATGGCTACACCTTC.

This clone was detected only a few times. This CDR3 reads CSVSPGYNTEAFF. The CDR3 region has the DNA TGCAGCGTGAGTCCAGGGTACAACACTGAAGCTTTCTTT. This chain connects TRBV29-1 to TRBJ1-1; D may be TRBD1 (5 bases). Per germline, CDR1 SQVTM and CDR2 ANQGSEA. CDR3 length equals 13 residues. The V end was cut by 6 bases, the J end by 2 bases, with 13 bases between.

CDR3 sequence reads: CASTSQGVGSYEQYF. CDR3 DNA: TGTGCCAGTACCTCCCAAGGAGTGGGCTCCTACGAGCAGTACTTC. The chain joins TRBV19 to TRBJ2-7; D is uncertain. Germline values: CDR1 LNHDA, CDR2 SQIVND (reference sequence). The germline V and J ends were trimmed by 7 bases and 0 bases, with 16 bases remaining between them. This CDR3 contains 15 residues. Supplemented by reference TRBV19 and TRBJ2-7, the full variable domain reads DGGITQSPKYLFRKEGQNVTLSCEQNLNHDAMYWYRQDPGQGLRLIYYSQIVNDFQKGDIAEGYSVSREKKESFPLTVTSAQKNPTAFYLCASTSQGVGSYEQYFGPGTRLTVT.

In regard to this clone: With only one base between it and a far larger clone, this is likely a read error. The rearrangement joins TRBV7-2 to TRBJ2-3, with TRBD2 identical over 8 bases. Germline V gene data show CDR1 as SGHTA and CDR2 as FQGNSA. V lost 0 bases to trimming and J lost 2 bases; unmatched junction nucleotides: 10. The length of the CDR3 is 18 residues. The DNA of the CDR3 is TGTGCCAGCAGCTTAGCGTCGGGGGGACTAGGGGCCACAGATACGCAGTATTTT. Its translation: CASSLASGGLGATDTQYF.

The V and J genes are TRBV6-1 and TRBJ1-4, with a possible D match to TRBD1 (5 bases). Germline CDR1 reads MNHNS; CDR2 reads SASEGT. V lost 9 bases and J 5 bases, leaving 13 bases between the germline ends. The length of the CDR3 is 13 residues. Here the CDR3 DNA reads TGTGCCAGTGAACCCCGGGACAATGAAAAACTGTTTTTT. Protein product: CASEPRDNEKLFF.

This clone was detected only a few times. This chain links TRBV2 with TRBJ2-1; D not resolved. The length of the CDR3 is 13 residues. V was shortened by 5 bases and J by 9 bases, with 14 bases between the two germline ends. The germline gives CDR1 SNHLY, CDR2 FYNNEI. CDR3 nucleotides: TGTGCCAGCAGTCCAAACGAGCGAGGTGAGCAGTTCTTC. Residues: CASSPNERGEQFF.